The 20 T cell receptor beta chains reported below all come from one sample, sequenced in a study of response to subunit inactivated influenza vaccine. TCRdb recomputed calls from the RT-PCR reads with MiXCR, one row per CDR3 protein. The sample holds about 240,000 distinct CDR3 sequences; 9% to 15% are singletons and the top ten take about 8%. Sequenced here: non-naive T cells sorted from PBMCs, sampled around 14 days before vaccination. These receptors all stem from a man aged 50-60 years who received an inactivated influenza vaccine.

The chain has TRBV5-1 and TRBJ2-3; D remains unclear. The germline V and J ends were trimmed by 3 bases and 0 bases, with 11 bases remaining between them. This CDR3 contains 15 residues. The V gene's germline CDR1 is SGHRS and CDR2 YFSETQ. The CDR3 coding sequence is TGCGCCAGCAGCTCCCGGGTAGGGAGCACAGATACGCAGTATTTT. It is translated as CASSSRVGSTDTQYF.

The chain links TRBV12-3 or TRBV12-4 to TRBJ2-2; possibly TRBD2 for D (7 bases). The CDR3 spans 14 residues. Trimming left V 8 bases short and J 6 bases short, with 16 bases between. In DNA, the CDR3 is TGTGCCAGCCGGGGGGCAGGGCGGTCCGGGGAGCTGTTTTTT. This sequence encodes CASRGAGRSGELFF.

Many counts were recorded for this clonotype. This chain uses TRBV7-9 with TRBJ2-1; TRBD1 might be the D (5 bases). The CDR3 sequence is 15 residues long. The V and J ends lost 3 bases and 3 bases respectively, with 12 bases between them. The germline V gene encodes CDR1 SEHNR and CDR2 FQNEAQ (reference sequence). The CDR3 protein is CASSFGAALYNEQFF. The CDR3 bases are TGTGCCAGCAGCTTTGGGGCGGCTCTCTACAATGAGCAGTTCTTC.

The chain carries TRBV10-3 and TRBJ2-1; 11 nucleotides agree with TRBD2. Germline V gives CDR1 ENHRY, CDR2 SYGVKD. The CDR3 sequence is 14 residues long. The V and J ends lost 5 bases and 6 bases, in that order; junction bases with no gene match: 3. The CDR3 spells CAISPGLAANEQFF. In nucleotides, the CDR3 is TGTGCCATCAGTCCGGGACTAGCGGCCAATGAGCAGTTCTTC.

This clonotype came up many times. This sequence joins TRBV4-1 and TRBJ1-3, with D tentatively TRBD1 (6 bases). The CDR3 contains 18 residues. Trimming took off 0 bases at V and 0 bases at J, with 15 bases between the two ends. Germline values: CDR1 MGHRA, CDR2 YSYEKL. The DNA for the CDR3 is TGCGCCAGCAGCCAAGAGTTGTTACAGGGCAGCTCTGGAAACACCATATATTTT. This translates into CASSQELLQGSSGNTIYF.

This clonotype was seen ten or more times. V gene TRBV7-2 combines with J gene TRBJ2-1; D could derive from TRBD1 or TRBD2 (7 bases each). Trimming removed 5 bases at V and 0 bases at J, with 14 bases between. CDR3 length equals 16 residues. Per the germline V gene, CDR1 is SGHTA and CDR2 is FQGNSA. As DNA, the CDR3 is TGTGCCAGCAGCCCAGGGGGGGGGAGCTCCTACAATGAGCAGTTCTTC. Translated: CASSPGGGSSYNEQFF.

This clonotype has at least ten counts. The chain combines TRBV4-1 with TRBJ2-3; D is unclear. Germline V gene data show CDR1 as MGHRA and CDR2 as YSYEKL. V was cut by 0 bases and J by 0 bases, with 13 bases left in between. CDR3 size: 17 residues. The CDR3 region has the DNA TGCGCCAGCAGCCAAGATATGGGCAAGGGAAGCACAGATACGCAGTATTTT. Translated: CASSQDMGKGSTDTQYF.

This rearrangement joins TRBV7-2 to TRBJ2-3; D is possibly TRBD2 (6 bases). Germline V gene lookup returns CDR1 SGHTA and CDR2 FQGNSA. Trimming removed 5 bases at V and 2 bases at J, with 11 bases between. The CDR3 contains 14 residues. For the CDR3, the DNA is TGTGCCAGCAGCGCGGAGGGCTACACAGATACGCAGTATTTT. Translating it yields CASSAEGYTDTQYF.

This clonotype was detected many times. This chain joins TRBV7-9 and TRBJ2-1; no reliable D call. The germline V gene encodes CDR1 SEHNR and CDR2 FQNEAQ (reference sequence). This CDR3 has 17 amino acids. Trimming took off 1 base at V and 3 bases at J, with 16 bases between the two ends. The CDR3 is CASSLGTRGGDYNEQFF. The CDR3 coding sequence is TGTGCCAGCAGCTTAGGCACCCGTGGCGGAGACTACAATGAGCAGTTCTTC. Together with reference TRBV7-9 and TRBJ2-1, the CDR3 gives the full variable domain: DTGVSQNPRHKITKRGQNVTFRCDPISEHNRLYWYRQTLGQGPEFLTYFQNEAQLEKSRLLSDRFSAERPKGSFSTLEIQRTEQGDSAMYLCASSLGTRGGDYNEQFFGPGTRLTVL.

In this sample, this clonotype turned up a few times. In DNA, the CDR3 is TGTGCCAGCAGCCCAGCCCGGTTCAGGACAGGGAAGGTCAATCAGCCCCAGCATTTT. Translating gives CASSPARFRTGKVNQPQHF. The V and J genes are TRBV7-8 and TRBJ1-5; 8 bases map to TRBD1. J lost 3 bases, V lost 5 bases, and 18 bases had no gene match. This CDR3 spans 19 amino acids. Per germline, CDR1 SGHVS and CDR2 FQNEAQ. The entire variable domain, with the rest obtained from reference TRBV7-8 and TRBJ1-5, is as follows: GAGVSQSPRYKVAKRGQDVALRCDPISGHVSLFWYQQALGQGPEFLTYFQNEAQLDKSGLPSDRFFAERPEGSVSTLKIQRTQQEDSAVYLCASSPARFRTGKVNQPQHFGDGTRLSIL.

This clonotype was seen only a few times. The chain has TRBV4-2 and TRBJ1-4, with D perhaps matching TRBD1 (6 bases). Deletions cut 3 bases from V and 6 bases from J, with 20 bases between. CDR1 and CDR2 (germline): LGHNA, YNFKEQ. This CDR3 has 17 amino acids. Here the CDR3 reads CASSHAGAGGAYEKLFF. The CDR3 DNA follows: TGTGCCAGCAGCCACGCTGGCGCCGGGGGGGCCTATGAAAAACTGTTTTTT.

The rearrangement links TRBV28 to TRBJ1-5; no firm D call. This CDR3 is built from 14 residues. V gave up 7 bases and J gave up 5 bases, with 15 bases separating them. Germline-derived CDR1 and CDR2 are MDHEN and SYDVKM. This chain's CDR3 is CASTRTSPYQPQHF. CDR3 sequence (DNA): TGTGCCAGCACCCGAACCAGCCCTTATCAGCCCCAGCATTTT.

The gene calls are TRBV29-1 and TRBJ2-5; the match to TRBD1 covers 10 bases. The trim removed 4 bases at V and 4 bases at J, leaving 3 bases unmatched. The CDR3 sequence is 13 residues long. Germline assignment: CDR1 SQVTM and CDR2 ANQGSEA. The CDR3 here is CSVGRTGGETQYF. CDR3 nucleotide sequence: TGCAGCGTTGGAAGGACAGGGGGAGAGACCCAGTACTTC.

This sequence joins TRBV30 and TRBJ1-2, with D possibly being TRBD1 (6 bases). Germline V gene lookup returns CDR1 GTSNPN and CDR2 SVGIG (reference sequence). The CDR3 runs 13 residues. Trimming took off 8 bases at V and 2 bases at J, with 15 bases between the two ends. The CDR3 nucleotides are TGTGCCATAACTACGGGACACAACTATGGCTACACCTTC. Translated, it gives CAITTGHNYGYTF.

The chain links TRBV28 to TRBJ1-6; D gene uncertain. The CDR3 is 18 residues long. The ends were cut back, 3 bases at V and 0 bases at J, with 15 bases in the middle. The V gene's germline CDR1 is MDHEN and CDR2 SYDVKM. The CDR3 protein is CASSLSRGFGSYNSPLHF. CDR3 bases: TGTGCCAGCAGTTTGAGTCGGGGTTTCGGCTCCTATAATTCACCCCTCCACTTT.

This clonotype was seen a handful of times. The chain couples TRBV6-2 or TRBV6-3 to TRBJ2-1; D is perhaps TRBD2 (6 bases). The CDR3 is made up of 16 amino acids. Germline V lookup: CDR1 MNHEY, CDR2 SVGEGT. V lost 6 bases and J 9 bases, leaving 24 bases between the germline ends. The CDR3 DNA is TGTGCCAGCAGGGCAACATGGTGGGACGGGGGAGGTGAGCAGTTCTTC. Its translation: CASRATWWDGGGEQFF.

The V and J genes are TRBV6-5 and TRBJ2-6; D remains unclear. The CDR3 totals 17 residues. Trimming shortened V by 0 bases and J by 4 bases, and 13 bases separated the two germline ends. The germline gives CDR1 MNHEY, CDR2 SVGAGI. CDR3 protein: CASSYSAQFAGANVLTF. CDR3 sequence (DNA): TGTGCCAGCAGTTACTCGGCCCAGTTTGCCGGGGCCAACGTCCTGACTTTC.

This clonotype appeared many times. The chain is built from TRBV4-3 and TRBJ2-3, with D hard to call. The CDR3 is 14 residues long. Per germline, CDR1 LGHNA and CDR2 YSLEER. Trimming removed 0 bases at V and 3 bases at J, with 7 bases between. CDR3: CASSQDLSTDTQYF. The CDR3 bases are TGCGCCAGCAGCCAAGATTTATCTACAGATACGCAGTATTTT.

Only a few counts were recorded for this clonotype. V gene TRBV7-6 combines with J gene TRBJ2-1; D may be TRBD1 or TRBD2 (5 bases each). Germline V gene sequence: CDR1 SGHVS, CDR2 FNYEAQ. V lost 1 base, J lost 8 bases, and 15 bases lay in between. The CDR3 totals 15 residues. The CDR3 spells CASSLVRGVGDEQFF. In nucleotides, the CDR3 is TGTGCCAGCAGCTTAGTTAGAGGGGTGGGCGATGAGCAGTTCTTC.

The chain links TRBV28 to TRBJ2-4, with D possibly matching TRBD1 (5 bases). CDR1 and CDR2 from the germline V gene are MDHEN and SYDVKM. This CDR3 has 18 amino acids. Trimming cost V 3 bases and J 0 bases, with 18 bases left between them. The CDR3 reads CASSFAGNGGIAKNIQYF. The CDR3, as DNA: TGTGCCAGCAGTTTTGCAGGGAACGGTGGGATAGCCAAAAACATTCAGTACTTC.